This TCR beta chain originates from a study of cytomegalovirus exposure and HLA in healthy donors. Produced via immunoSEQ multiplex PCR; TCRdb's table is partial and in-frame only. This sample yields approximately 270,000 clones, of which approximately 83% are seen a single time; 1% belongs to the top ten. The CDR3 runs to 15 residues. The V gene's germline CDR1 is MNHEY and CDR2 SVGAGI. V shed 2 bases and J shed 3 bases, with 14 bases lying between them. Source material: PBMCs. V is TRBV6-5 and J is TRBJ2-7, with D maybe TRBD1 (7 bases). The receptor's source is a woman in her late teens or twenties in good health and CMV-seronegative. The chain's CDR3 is CASSYRYRGLYEQYF. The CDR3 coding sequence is TGTGCCAGCAGTTACCGATACAGGGGACTCTACGAGCAGTACTTC.